A single sample is the source of the 11 T cell receptor beta chains below, sequenced in a study of OX40 agonist ivuxolimab in advanced cancers. The protocol used for the library was the immunoSEQ multiplex PCR assay. The source is immuneACCESS, and TCRdb retained only in-frame sequences with V and J called. Part of the clones is not carried over; for the studies checked, unresolved V genes explain less than half of this, and the remainder is unexplained. The sample table shows roughly 53,000 clones, and 84% are seen once. About 4.6% of the sample belongs to the ten largest clones. The sample here was CD4+ or CD8+ T cells sorted from blood, taken in a trial of the OX40 agonist ivuxolimab. The source of these receptors is an adult with an advanced solid tumor such as melanoma, head and neck, liver or kidney cancer.

J is TRBJ1-5 and V is TRBV19; D unclear. This CDR3 is built from 14 residues. V gave up 6 bases and J gave up 0 bases, with 9 bases separating them. Germline lookup yields CDR1 LNHDA and CDR2 SQIVND (reference sequence). This chain's CDR3 is CASSQTDSNQPQHF. The CDR3 nucleotides are TGTGCCAGTAGCCAAACAGATAGCAATCAGCCCCAGCATTTT.

The chain recombines TRBV11-2 with TRBJ2-7; D gene unclear. Germline CDR1 reads SGHAT; CDR2 reads FQNNGV. V was shortened by 5 bases and J by 3 bases, with 5 bases between the two germline ends. The CDR3 sequence is 11 residues long. CDR3 in DNA: TGTGCCAGCAGCGGTAACTACGAGCAGTACTTC. It specifies CASSGNYEQYF.

V and J are TRBV19 and TRBJ2-7; D tentatively reads TRBD1 or TRBD2 (5 bases each). The CDR3 sequence is 14 residues long. V gave up 4 bases and J gave up 0 bases, with 10 bases separating them. The V gene's germline CDR1 is LNHDA and CDR2 SQIVND (reference sequence). The CDR3 bases are TGTGCCAGTAGTACCCGGGACGGCTCCTACGAGCAGTACTTC. Translation gives CASSTRDGSYEQYF.

This clone was observed once. The chain uses TRBV6-5 and TRBJ1-2; D possibly corresponds to TRBD1 (5 bases). V was clipped by 5 bases and J by 3 bases, with 13 bases between them. Germline V lookup: CDR1 MNHEY, CDR2 SVGAGI. This CDR3 is built from 14 residues. The CDR3 DNA is TGTGCCAGCAGTGAAGGACAAGGGTACTATGGCTACACCTTC. This translates into CASSEGQGYYGYTF.

This clone was detected once. The gene calls are TRBV19 and TRBJ1-1; no definite D call. The V gene's germline CDR1 is LNHDA and CDR2 SQIVND (reference sequence). V was shortened by 5 bases and J by 8 bases, with 18 bases between the two germline ends. This CDR3 region has 14 residues. The CDR3 here is CASSFPLGGSEAFF. The CDR3 DNA reads as TGTGCCAGTAGTTTCCCCTTGGGAGGGTCGGAAGCTTTCTTT.

This clone was observed a single time. One end of the junction varies from germline; a read error may be responsible. The gene calls are TRBV6-1 and TRBJ1-6; D is unresolved. Germline lookup yields CDR1 MNHNS and CDR2 SASEGT. The CDR3 sequence is 15 residues long. CDR3 sequence: CASTEMTGPNSLLHF. CDR3 nucleotide sequence: TGTGCCAGCACCGAGATGACCGGGCCCAATTCACTCCTCCACTTT.

V and J are TRBV10-2 and TRBJ2-3; 7 nucleotides agree with TRBD2. J was trimmed by 6 bases and V by 4 bases; bases with no gene match: 13. The CDR3 covers 16 residues. Germline V gene sequence: CDR1 WSHSY, CDR2 SAAADI. The CDR3 reads CASSVWKGGPGDTQYF. The CDR3, as DNA: TGCGCCAGCAGTGTTTGGAAGGGAGGGCCCGGCGATACGCAGTATTTT.

The chain links TRBV5-1 to TRBJ1-1; weak D call: TRBD1 (5 bases). The CDR3 has 14 amino acids. With 4 bases removed from V and 1 base from J, the gap between germline ends came to 11 bases. Germline CDR1 is SGHRS and CDR2 is YFSETQ. The CDR3 here is CASSDQGRNTEAFF. In DNA, the CDR3 is TGCGCCAGCAGCGACCAGGGTAGGAACACTGAAGCTTTCTTT.

The chain is built from TRBV11-3 and TRBJ1-1, with D tentatively TRBD1 (5 bases). This CDR3 contains 14 residues. Trimming took 1 base from V and 5 from J, leaving 11 bases between them. Germline V gene data show CDR1 as SGHNT and CDR2 as YENEEA. CDR3 sequence (DNA): TGTGCCAGCAGCTTAGGCCGCGGGGGGACTGAAGCTTTCTTT. Its protein is CASSLGRGGTEAFF.

CDR3 sequence reads: CSVVLAGGIDTQYF. The CDR3 coding sequence is TGCAGCGTCGTTTTAGCGGGAGGGATAGATACGCAGTATTTT. The chain uses TRBV29-1 and TRBJ2-3; TRBD2 matches at 11 bases. This CDR3 comprises 14 residues. After removal of 6 bases from V and 5 bases from J, the junction contained 7 bases not matched to a gene. Germline lookup yields CDR1 SQVTM and CDR2 ANQGSEA.

V gene TRBV29-1 combines with J gene TRBJ2-3; TRBD2 might be the D (6 bases). This CDR3 comprises 15 residues. The germline V gene has CDR1 SQVTM and CDR2 ANQGSEA. Trimming removed 7 bases from V and 0 bases from J, with 17 bases in between. The CDR3 region is CSAAGTGVSTDTQYF. CDR3 nucleotides: TGCAGCGCGGCCGGGACTGGAGTTAGCACAGATACGCAGTATTTT.